This T cell receptor beta chain was retrieved from a study of Graves' ophthalmopathy and Graves' hyperthyroidism (dated by TCRdb to between 2018 and 2020). The study in broad terms: Peripheral blood was collected before any treatment was given, at the time of initial diagnosis. In total, around 140 blood samples were TCR-sequenced: some 40 ophthalmopathy, some 75 hyperthyroidism and about 17 hyperthyroidism-to-ophthalmopathy patients. T-cell repertoires of thyroid tissue and blood were compared in about 6 hyperthyroidism patients. Once sampling was done, hyperthyroidism patients were given methimazole at a starting dose of 30 mg daily, while ophthalmopathy patients were given high-dose intravenous methylprednisolone. The independent validation cohort included under 20 hyperthyroidism patients plus 17 patients who later progressed from hyperthyroidism to ophthalmopathy. The study used signatures of the TCR beta repertoire to tell Graves' ophthalmopathy apart from Graves' hyperthyroidism and to predict which patients would progress to ophthalmopathy. To explore V-J signatures that distinguish ophthalmopathy from hyperthyroidism, a discovery set of around 100 patients was enrolled, made up of over 40 with ophthalmopathy and roughly 57 with stable hyperthyroidism.

Comments on this clonotype: Which antigen it targets is not known. No much larger clone exists at a distance of one base, and base qualities are not known.

From its cysteine to its phenylalanine, the CDR3 spans 13 amino acids. Here the CDR3 DNA is all that survives: 39 bases in frame from base 1. The germline V gene (reference sequence) yields LNHDA for CDR1 and SQIVND for CDR2. The germline ends are 13 bases apart after V is trimmed by 4 bases and J by 6 bases. What the study reported, not specific to this receptor: In validation, the model predicted ophthalmopathy progression with over 60% sensitivity and roughly 72% specificity; around twelve predicted patients were CT-confirmed with GO in a median of approximately 6.5 months. Ophthalmopathy was separated from stable hyperthyroidism by the 13-signature model with roughly 90% sensitivity and about 81% specificity in cross-validation and with 80%/75% in the test set. No statistical method was used to predetermine the sample size, and group allocation was not hidden from the investigators. Most of the expanded thyroid clonotypes with a frequency above 0.001 were also detected in blood, and it was suggested that the thyroid immune response may be reflected by blood repertoires.

For repertoire sequencing, the TCR beta CDR3 regions were amplified from RNA transcripts. A first-round RT-PCR used HTBI primers with the Qiagen OneStep RT-PCR kit, followed by a second-round multiplex PCR, size selection and purification. The libraries underwent paired-end sequencing with 100 bp reads on an Illumina HiSeq2000. The source study handled its data this way. Reads were processed with SOAPnuke, discarding reads with adapters, uncalled bases, mean Phred below 15, or no exact constant-primer or identifier match. High-quality paired reads were merged with COPE v1.2.5. Each unique nucleotide sequence was treated as a clonotype, and MiTCR v1.1 was used to align the clonotypes to the IMGT TRB V, D and J references. Only V-J combinations with frequency above 0.0001 were analysed, covering more than 99% of repertoires. For each V-J combination, a TCR clonal expansion and chaos score was defined as the ratio of F50 clonal expansion to chaos observed in the TCRdist matrix. Welch's t-statistics and random forest were used to reduce the features to approximately 13 V-J combinations, which were then used as input to a naive Bayes classifier. The similarity between thyroid and blood repertoires was quantified using the Morisita-Horn index. Through fastp at Q25 and MiXCR, TCRdb rebuilt clones from the public reads, retaining in-frame beta chains. All rows with the same CDR3 protein become a single entry with the most common DNA and genes. In this record, the V and J calls reflect TCRdb's handling and not the investigators' own analysis. Here the sample has 650,000 to 900,000 distinct CDR3 sequences; roughly 40% occur a single time. 35% to 55% of the sample is in the top ten clones.

Ophthalmopathy patients had moderately to severely active disease, Clinical Activity Score of at least 3, NOSPECS grade of at least 4, and disease duration under 3 months. Anyone with other autoimmune diseases, uncontrolled infections, pregnancy or lactation was excluded from the study. Diagnosis relied on clinical symptoms, serum thyroxine, TRAb, thyroid ultrasound and orbital computed tomography. PBMCs were isolated from 10 ml of fresh peripheral blood by Ficoll-Paque density gradient centrifugation. Total RNA was extracted with Trizol reagent and quality-checked on an Agilent 2100 Bioanalyzer. Here the chain combines TRBV19 and TRBJ2-7; the D gene is possibly TRBD1, with 6 bases matching. The sequence came from an adult man with Graves' ophthalmopathy. Sequenced: peripheral blood. CDR3 reads: CASSTPTGSEQYF. Read as DNA, the sequence is TGTGCCAGTAGTACCCCTACAGGGTCCGAGCAGTACTTC.